In its sample, the clone carrying this T cell receptor beta chain was seen a few times. Its antigen is still unknown. This record belongs to a study of early T cells in non-severe SARS-CoV-2 infection. About the research overall: Sequencing used unsorted whole-blood bulk RNA, so chains lack pairing.

V gave up 4 bases and J gave up 1 base, with 16 bases separating them. This CDR3 spans 16 amino acids. Germline V gene lookup returns CDR1 MGHRA and CDR2 YSYEKL. The study, taken as a whole, reports: Sequences matched to VDJdb favored anti-spike CD8 responses, while private and CD4 specificities were missed.

The TCR library protocol was used to attach unique molecular identifiers. These identifiers were attached to individual cDNA molecules. MiXCR, run by TCRdb on the 5' RACE reads, gives a single entry per CDR3 protein. The sample includes tens of thousands of distinct CDR3 sequences, roughly 14% of them seen just once. The V and J genes are TRBV4-1 and TRBJ1-2, with D tentatively TRBD1 (5 bases). Sequenced input: whole blood. The sequence came from an adult who was a healthcare worker with PCR-confirmed SARS-CoV-2 infection or an uninfected control (not recorded which). CDR3 protein: CASSPLWEGRNYGYTF. The CDR3 nucleotides read TGCGCCAGCAGCCCCCTGTGGGAGGGACGTAACTATGGCTACACCTTC.